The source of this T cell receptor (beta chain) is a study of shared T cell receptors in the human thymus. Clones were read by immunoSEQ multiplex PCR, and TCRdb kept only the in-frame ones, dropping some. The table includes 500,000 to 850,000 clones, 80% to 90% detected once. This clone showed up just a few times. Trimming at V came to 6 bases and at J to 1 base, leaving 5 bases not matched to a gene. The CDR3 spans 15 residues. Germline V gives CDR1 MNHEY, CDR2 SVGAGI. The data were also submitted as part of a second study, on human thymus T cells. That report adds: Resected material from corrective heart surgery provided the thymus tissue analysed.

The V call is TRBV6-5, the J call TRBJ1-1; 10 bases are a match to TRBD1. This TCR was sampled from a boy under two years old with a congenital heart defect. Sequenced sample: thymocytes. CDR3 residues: CASRDRGRRNTEAFF. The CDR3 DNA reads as TGTGCCAGCAGAGACAGGGGGCGACGGAACACTGAAGCTTTCTTT.